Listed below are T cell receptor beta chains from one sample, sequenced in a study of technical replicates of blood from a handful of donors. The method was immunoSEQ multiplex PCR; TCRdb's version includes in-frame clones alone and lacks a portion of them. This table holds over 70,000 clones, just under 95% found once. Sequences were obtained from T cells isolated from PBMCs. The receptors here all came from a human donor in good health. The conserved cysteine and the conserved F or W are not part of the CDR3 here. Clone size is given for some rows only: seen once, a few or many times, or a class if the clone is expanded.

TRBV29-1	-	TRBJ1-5	SVAGDGGNQPQH
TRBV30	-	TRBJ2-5	AWKSLAGGRETQY
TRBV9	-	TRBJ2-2	ASRKGDRRDGPWELF
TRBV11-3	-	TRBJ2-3	ASSLGTDTQY
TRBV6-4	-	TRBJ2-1	ASSDEDRGRNEQF
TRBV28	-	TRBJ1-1	ASSFGRAMMNTEAF
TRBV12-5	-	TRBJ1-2	ASGLTGEVSYGYT
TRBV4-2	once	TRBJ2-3	ASSQIPGEDTQY
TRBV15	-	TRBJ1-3	ATSRDSGAGNTIY
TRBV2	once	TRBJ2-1	ASSETWGEREVEQF
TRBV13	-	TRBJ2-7	ASSRDRFTYEQY
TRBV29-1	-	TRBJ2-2	SVAMSTGELF
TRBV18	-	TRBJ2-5	ASSPPQAIEETQY
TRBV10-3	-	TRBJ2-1	AITEGTDLYNEQF
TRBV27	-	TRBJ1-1	ASHLAGVNTEAF
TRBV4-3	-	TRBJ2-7	ASSQALAGVYEQY